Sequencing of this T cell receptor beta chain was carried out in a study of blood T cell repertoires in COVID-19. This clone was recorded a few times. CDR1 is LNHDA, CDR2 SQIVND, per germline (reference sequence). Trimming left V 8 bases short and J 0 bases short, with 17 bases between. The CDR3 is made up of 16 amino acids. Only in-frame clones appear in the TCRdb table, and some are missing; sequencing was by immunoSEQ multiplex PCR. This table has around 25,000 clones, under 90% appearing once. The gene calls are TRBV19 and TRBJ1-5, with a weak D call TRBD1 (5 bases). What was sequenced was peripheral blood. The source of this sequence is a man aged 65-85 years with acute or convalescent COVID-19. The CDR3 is CASRRDSTFSNQPQHF. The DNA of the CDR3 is TGTGCCAGTCGCCGGGACTCTACCTTTAGCAATCAGCCCCAGCATTTT.